These 19 T cell receptor beta chains were sequenced from one sample in a study of OX40 agonist ivuxolimab in advanced cancers. Clones were read by immunoSEQ multiplex PCR, and TCRdb kept only the in-frame ones, dropping some. Of some 80,000 clones in the sample, 89% were seen once. Specimen: CD4+ or CD8+ T cells sorted from blood, collected in a trial of the OX40 agonist ivuxolimab. These receptors were collected from an adult with an advanced solid tumor such as melanoma, head and neck, liver or kidney cancer.

V is TRBV28 and J is TRBJ1-1; D not resolved. V was pared by 5 bases and J by 3 bases, with 13 bases between. The CDR3 spans 14 residues. Looked up from germline, CDR1 is MDHEN and CDR2 is SYDVKM. CDR3 nucleotide sequence: TGTGCCAGCAGTCCGCAGAGAGCATACACTGAAGCTTTCTTT. The encoded protein is CASSPQRAYTEAFF.

This clone was found once. The chain employs TRBV9 and TRBJ2-7; D is unresolved. Germline V gives CDR1 SGDLS, CDR2 YYNGEE. This CDR3 is built from 15 residues. Trimming stripped 0 bases from V and 2 bases from J, with 12 bases between. In DNA form, the CDR3 reads TGTGCCAGCAGCGTAGGTTGGGATAAGACCTACGAGCAGTACTTC. Its translation: CASSVGWDKTYEQYF.

The chain links TRBV4-1 to TRBJ2-1, with 12 bases aligning to TRBD2. The CDR3 extends over 16 amino acids. Germline assignment: CDR1 MGHRA and CDR2 YSYEKL. Trimming at V came to 3 bases and at J to 4 bases, leaving 4 bases not matched to a gene. CDR3 bases: TGCGCCAGCAGCCACGGGACTAGCGGGTATTACAATGAGCAGTTCTTC. Its translation is CASSHGTSGYYNEQFF.

The chain links TRBV5-1 to TRBJ2-2, with TRBD1 as a possible D gene (6 bases). The CDR3 contains 16 residues. V gave up 5 bases and J gave up 5 bases, with 19 bases separating them. Germline V CDR1 and CDR2: SGHRS, YFSETQ. The CDR3 bases are TGCGCCAGCAGTCCAGCAGGGGCAAGTTTGACCGGGGAGCTGTTTTTT. Translated, it gives CASSPAGASLTGELFF.

This clone was seen only once. The chain carries TRBV6-5 and TRBJ1-2; D not certain. Germline CDR1 reads MNHEY; CDR2 reads SVGAGI. The CDR3 spans 12 residues. V lost 6 bases and J lost 4, with 9 bases in between. CDR3 amino acids: CASSLIGYGYTF. CDR3 sequence (DNA): TGTGCCAGCAGCCTCATAGGCTATGGCTACACCTTC.

V and J are TRBV9 and TRBJ2-3; 9 nucleotides agree with TRBD1. In germline, CDR1 is SGDLS, CDR2 YYNGEE. This CDR3 is built from 16 residues. The J segment lost 2 bases and the V segment lost 2 bases, leaving 6 bases of the junction unmatched. The CDR3 is CASSVGTGSVTDTQYF. DNA for the CDR3: TGTGCCAGCAGCGTTGGGACAGGGTCCGTCACAGATACGCAGTATTTT.

The gene calls are TRBV11-3 and TRBJ2-2, with 15 bases lining up with TRBD2. Germline V CDR1 and CDR2: SGHNT, YENEEA. This CDR3 comprises 19 residues. The J segment lost 4 bases and the V segment lost 6 bases, leaving 12 bases of the junction unmatched. This chain's CDR3 is CASRSPGLAGGMTTGELFF. CDR3 sequence (DNA): TGTGCCAGCAGGTCGCCGGGACTAGCGGGAGGTATGACCACCGGGGAGCTGTTTTTT.

The rearrangement links TRBV9 to TRBJ2-7; no clear D gene. The CDR3 contains 11 residues. V lost 4 bases and J lost 3, with 5 bases in between. Germline lookup yields CDR1 SGDLS and CDR2 YYNGEE. This CDR3 reads CASSRDYEQYF. The CDR3 nucleotides read TGTGCCAGCAGCCGAGACTACGAGCAGTACTTC.

The rearrangement links TRBV5-8 to TRBJ1-2, with unresolved D. Per the germline V gene, CDR1 is SGHTS and CDR2 is YDEGEE. Trimming took off 5 bases at V and 4 bases at J, with 9 bases between the two ends. The CDR3 length is 12 residues. CDR3 loop: CASSEWSYGYTF. The CDR3 nucleotides are TGTGCCAGCAGTGAATGGAGCTATGGCTACACCTTC.

This clone was detected a few times. The chain links TRBV5-4 to TRBJ2-5; no clear D gene. This CDR3 is built from 14 residues. The germline V gene has CDR1 SGHNT and CDR2 YYREEE (reference sequence). V lost 5 bases, J lost 0 bases, and 11 bases lay in between. The CDR3, as DNA: TGTGCCAGCAGTGAAGGAAGGTACCAAGAGACCCAGTACTTC. It codes for CASSEGRYQETQYF.

The CDR3 nucleotides read TGCGCCAGCAGCGTAGGGACAGGGCTCTACAATGAGCAGTTCTTC. Protein product: CASSVGTGLYNEQFF. The rearrangement joins TRBV5-1 to TRBJ2-1; 9 nucleotides align to TRBD1. Germline loops: CDR1 SGHRS, CDR2 YFSETQ. The CDR3 has 15 residues. V lost 4 bases and J lost 3; bases outside the gene matches: 5. Full variable domain (remainder filled in from reference TRBV5-1 and TRBJ2-1): KAGVTQTPRYLIKTRGQQVTLSCSPISGHRSVSWYQQTPGQGLQFLFEYFSETQRNKGNFPGRFSGRQFSNSRSEMNVSTLELGDSALYLCASSVGTGLYNEQFFGPGTRLTVL.

The rearrangement uses TRBV18 and TRBJ1-3, with 7 bases matching TRBD1. Per germline, CDR1 KGHSH and CDR2 LQKENI. V lost 1 base, J lost 4 bases, and 1 base stayed unmatched. This CDR3 region has 14 residues. The CDR3 region has the DNA TGTGCCAGCTCACCACTGGACAGGGGAAACACCATATATTTT. It specifies CASSPLDRGNTIYF.

Remarks on this clone: This specimen includes other DNA sequences encoding the same CDR3. This chain uses TRBV7-2 with TRBJ2-5; D gene ambiguous. CDR3 length: 11 residues. V was clipped by 5 bases and J by 1 base, with 2 bases between them. The germline gives CDR1 SGHTA, CDR2 FQGNSA. As DNA, the CDR3 is TGTGCCAGCAGCCCCCAAGAGACCCAGTACTTC. It is translated as CASSPQETQYF.

V gene TRBV30 combines with J gene TRBJ2-7, with D possibly being TRBD2 (6 bases). This CDR3 is 14 amino acids long. Between the trimmed V and J ends, which lost 2 bases and 0 bases, there was a span of 11 bases. CDR1 GTSNPN and CDR2 SVGIG come from the germline V gene (reference sequence). Here the CDR3 DNA reads TGTGCCTGGAGTTGGGGGGAAGGCTCCTACGAGCAGTACTTC. Translating it yields CAWSWGEGSYEQYF. The full variable domain, with the rest looked up from reference TRBV30 and TRBJ2-7, is SQTIHQWPATLVQPVGSPLSLECTVEGTSNPNLYWYRQAAGRGLQLLFYSVGIGQISSEVPQNLSASRPQDRQFILSSKKLLLSDSGFYLCAWSWGEGSYEQYFGPGTRLTVT.

The V and J genes are TRBV15 and TRBJ2-3; 8 nucleotides match TRBD2. Per germline, CDR1 LNHNV and CDR2 YYDKDF (reference sequence). This CDR3 contains 15 residues. The junction had 10 bases not matched to a gene; V was cut back by 5 bases and J by 6 bases. In DNA, the CDR3 is TGTGCCACCAGCTTAACGAGCGGGAGTGTCGATACGCAGTATTTT. Protein: CATSLTSGSVDTQYF.

This rearrangement joins TRBV5-1 to TRBJ2-6; D is uncertain. The germline V gene encodes CDR1 SGHRS and CDR2 YFSETQ. V lost 0 bases and J 4 bases, leaving 5 bases between the germline ends. The CDR3 is 14 amino acids. The CDR3 spells CASSLVEGANVLTF. In DNA form, the CDR3 reads TGCGCCAGCAGCTTGGTGGAAGGGGCCAACGTCCTGACTTTC.

The chain carries TRBV14 and TRBJ2-1; D remains ambiguous. The CDR3 has 15 residues. V shed 4 bases and J shed 9 bases, with 19 bases lying between them. CDR1 and CDR2 from the germline V gene are SGHDN and FVKESK. This chain's CDR3 is CASSPESVPSGEQFF. CDR3 nucleotides: TGTGCCAGCAGCCCCGAGTCGGTCCCGTCGGGTGAGCAGTTCTTC.

This chain links TRBV7-2 with TRBJ2-3, with 11 bases that match TRBD2. There are 13 residues in the CDR3. With 7 bases clipped from V and 5 bases from J, the junction kept 2 bases outside the gene matches. Germline V gene sequence: CDR1 SGHTA, CDR2 FQGNSA. The DNA of the CDR3 is TGTGCCAGCAAACTAGCGGGAGTAGATACGCAGTATTTT. Residues: CASKLAGVDTQYF. Complete variable domain (other parts from reference TRBV7-2 and TRBJ2-3): GAGVSQSPSNKVTEKGKDVELRCDPISGHTALYWYRQSLGQGLEFLIYFQGNSAPDKSGLPSDRFSAERTGGSVSTLTIQRTQQEDSAVYLCASKLAGVDTQYFGPGTRLTVL.

This clone is a singleton in its sample. Other DNA sequences in the same sample also yield this CDR3. The chain combines TRBV19 with TRBJ2-2; 11 nucleotides match TRBD1. The J segment lost 4 bases and the V segment lost 5 bases, leaving 0 bases of the junction unmatched. The CDR3 consists of 14 residues. Germline V gives CDR1 LNHDA, CDR2 SQIVND (reference sequence). CDR3 bases: TGTGCCAGTAGTGGGACAGGGGGCACCGGGGAGCTGTTTTTT. It encodes CASSGTGGTGELFF.